This is a list of T cell receptor beta chains from one sample in a study of CD8 T cells in ankylosing spondylitis. TCRdb analysed the 5' RACE reads with MiXCR anew, one entry per CDR3 protein. Among some 270,000 distinct CDR3 sequences listed, roughly 32% were seen once. What was sequenced was blood, either unsorted or a sorted T cell fraction (not recorded which). The receptor source for this set is a male donor with ankylosing spondylitis or in good health (not recorded which). The CDR3 runs from the conserved cysteine through the conserved F or W. Each record gives: V gene, clone size, J gene, D gene, CDR3 protein, CDR3 DNA. A D gene is named only where the DNA matches it firmly. The size field is filled for only some rows; it gives once, few, many or a size class.

>TRBV20-1|-|TRBJ2-3|TRBD2
CSARGWVAGGIVSTDTQYF
TGCAGTGCTAGAGGTTGGGTAGCGGGGGGTATAGTTAGCACAGATACGCAGTATTTT
>TRBV5-5|few|TRBJ2-5|-
CASSRSSPPQETQYF
TGTGCCAGCAGCCGATCTTCGCCCCCTCAAGAGACCCAGTACTTC
>TRBV15|-|TRBJ1-5|TRBD1
CATSRGEGQGASRQPQHF
TGTGCCACCAGCAGAGGGGAGGGACAGGGGGCTTCGAGGCAGCCCCAGCATTTT
>TRBV20-1|-|TRBJ2-3|TRBD2
CSATPAGASTDTQYF
TGCAGTGCAACACCAGCGGGGGCCAGCACAGATACGCAGTATTTT
>TRBV5-6|-|TRBJ1-1|-
CASSSDTNTEAFF
TGTGCCAGCAGCTCGGACACCAACACTGAAGCTTTCTTT
>TRBV5-5|few|TRBJ1-2|-
CASSLDWDTYGYTF
TGTGCCAGCAGCTTGGATTGGGACACTTATGGCTACACCTTC
>TRBV12-3/TRBV12-4|-|TRBJ2-7|-
CASSADSTPPGNEQYF
TGTGCCAGCAGTGCGGACTCAACCCCTCCTGGTAACGAGCAGTACTTC
>TRBV29-1|few|TRBJ1-1|-
CSVVRGKGEAFF
TGCAGCGTTGTCCGAGGGAAGGGTGAAGCTTTCTTT
>TRBV7-2|-|TRBJ2-5|TRBD1
CASSRRFRDSVRETQYF
TGTGCCAGCAGCCGCCGATTTCGGGACAGTGTGCGGGAGACCCAGTACTTC
>TRBV20-1|few|TRBJ2-1|TRBD1
CSAKRGQGDYNEQFF
TGCAGTGCTAAAAGAGGACAGGGAGACTACAATGAGCAGTTCTTC
>TRBV2|-|TRBJ2-3|-
CASSDVRRGPYTDTQYF
TGTGCCAGCAGTGACGTGAGGCGGGGGCCCTACACAGATACGCAGTATTTT
>TRBV20-1|-|TRBJ2-7|-
CSARAQGYYEQYF
TGCAGTGCTAGAGCCCAGGGATACTACGAGCAGTACTTC
>TRBV10-2|few|TRBJ1-1|-
CASSGGMGTEAFF
TGCGCCAGCAGTGGAGGGATGGGAACTGAAGCTTTCTTT
>TRBV20-1|few|TRBJ1-5|-
CSASEGSNQPQHF
TGCAGTGCTAGTGAGGGTAGCAATCAGCCCCAGCATTTT
>TRBV25-1|-|TRBJ2-3|-
CASSEYTNTQYF
TGTGCCAGCAGTGAATATACTAATACGCAGTATTTT
>TRBV7-2|-|TRBJ2-3|-
CASSPWSDFSTDTQYF
TGTGCCAGCAGCCCCTGGAGTGATTTCAGCACAGATACGCAGTATTTT
>TRBV20-1|many|TRBJ2-3|-
CSAEGVNTQYF
TGCAGTGCGGAGGGGGTGAATACGCAGTATTTT
>TRBV4-2|-|TRBJ2-1|TRBD2
CASSQEGLAGGLNEQFF
TGTGCCAGCAGCCAAGAAGGTCTAGCGGGGGGGCTCAATGAGCAGTTCTTC
>TRBV15|-|TRBJ2-1|-
CATSPERADEQFF
TGTGCCACCAGCCCCGAGAGGGCGGATGAGCAGTTCTTC
>TRBV7-2|-|TRBJ1-1|-
CASSLFPNTEAFF
TGTGCCAGCAGCTTATTTCCGAACACTGAAGCTTTCTTT
>TRBV7-2|-|TRBJ2-7|-
CASSLDRKTYEQYF
TGTGCCAGCAGCTTAGACAGGAAAACCTACGAGCAGTACTTC
>TRBV20-1|-|TRBJ2-7|TRBD2
CSGRGGWEEQYF
TGCAGCGGCCGGGGAGGGTGGGAAGAGCAGTACTTC
>TRBV20-1|-|TRBJ1-5|-
CSARDARANQPQHF
TGCAGTGCTAGAGATGCACGTGCCAATCAGCCCCAGCATTTT
>TRBV2|-|TRBJ2-3|-
CASNLIVGDTQYF
TGTGCCAGCAACCTGATAGTAGGTGATACGCAGTATTTT
>TRBV29-1|few|TRBJ2-5|-
CSVEGLRETQYF
TGCAGCGTTGAAGGTCTGCGAGAGACCCAGTACTTC
>TRBV10-2|few|TRBJ2-5|TRBD2
CALSSGGQETQYF
TGCGCCCTGTCATCGGGGGGCCAAGAGACCCAGTACTTC
>TRBV6-1|few|TRBJ1-1|-
CASRLTANTEAFF
TGTGCCAGCAGGCTGACAGCGAACACTGAAGCTTTCTTT
>TRBV20-1|-|TRBJ1-1|TRBD1
CSADRGLGTEAFF
TGCAGTGCAGACAGGGGGCTGGGCACTGAAGCTTTCTTT
>TRBV20-1|few|TRBJ2-7|TRBD1
CSARGSRPGQVGSYEQYF
TGCAGTGCTAGAGGTTCCCGTCCGGGACAGGTGGGGTCCTACGAGCAGTACTTC
>TRBV10-1|-|TRBJ2-5|-
CASSDQGRELQETQYF
TGCGCCAGCAGTGACCAGGGACGGGAACTGCAAGAGACCCAGTACTTC
>TRBV20-1|-|TRBJ2-7|-
CSARDPVQATGEQYF
TGCAGTGCTAGAGACCCTGTACAGGCCACTGGAGAGCAGTACTTC
>TRBV2|-|TRBJ2-1|-
CASSGLQDNEQFF
TGTGCCAGCAGCGGACTTCAGGACAATGAGCAGTTCTTC
>TRBV10-3|-|TRBJ2-1|TRBD1
CAIADRVTEQFF
TGTGCCATCGCGGACAGGGTTACTGAGCAGTTCTTC
>TRBV28|-|TRBJ2-1|TRBD1
CASSLGQGLNNEQFF
TGTGCCAGCAGTTTAGGACAGGGGTTAAACAATGAGCAGTTCTTC
>TRBV20-1|-|TRBJ1-2|-
CSARVRVGNYGYTF
TGCAGTGCTAGAGTACGCGTGGGCAACTATGGCTACACCTTC
>TRBV27|-|TRBJ1-5|-
CASSATGQYSNQPQHF
TGTGCCAGCAGTGCCACCGGACAGTATAGCAATCAGCCCCAGCATTTT
>TRBV12-3/TRBV12-4|-|TRBJ2-5|TRBD1
CASSQGDRAPQETQYF
TGTGCCAGCAGTCAAGGGGACAGGGCCCCCCAAGAGACCCAGTACTTC
>TRBV2|-|TRBJ2-7|-
CASAPQVGYEQYF
TGTGCCAGCGCACCCCAGGTTGGCTACGAGCAGTACTTC
>TRBV12-3/TRBV12-4|few|TRBJ2-7|TRBD2
CASKWRGGSYEQYF
TGTGCCAGCAAATGGCGGGGGGGATCCTACGAGCAGTACTTC
>TRBV4-1|few|TRBJ2-6|-
CASSQGGANVLTF
TGCGCCAGCAGCCAGGGAGGGGCCAACGTCCTGACTTTC
>TRBV5-1|few|TRBJ2-3|TRBD2
CASSQRLAGGRRPPVDTQYF
TGCGCCAGCAGCCAGCGACTAGCGGGGGGAAGAAGGCCCCCAGTGGATACGCAGTATTTT
>TRBV3-1|-|TRBJ2-3|-
CASSQDGADTQYF
TGTGCCAGCAGCCAAGATGGGGCAGATACGCAGTATTTT
>TRBV6-1|many|TRBJ2-7|TRBD2
CASRELAGTLSGVYEQYF
TGTGCCAGCAGAGAACTAGCGGGGACTCTTTCGGGGGTCTACGAGCAGTACTTC
>TRBV12-3/TRBV12-4|-|TRBJ2-1|TRBD1
CASSSGQGPGNEQFF
TGTGCCAGCAGTTCCGGACAGGGTCCCGGGAATGAGCAGTTCTTC
>TRBV12-3/TRBV12-4|-|TRBJ1-4|-
CASRPRGGRTEKLFF
TGTGCCAGCAGACCCCGGGGAGGGAGGACTGAAAAACTGTTTTTT
>TRBV6-1|few|TRBJ2-1|-
CASSHPQGPYNEQFF
TGTGCCAGCAGCCATCCCCAGGGCCCCTACAATGAGCAGTTCTTC
>TRBV4-1|-|TRBJ1-6|-
CASSQDQRRAENSPLHF
TGCGCCAGCAGCCAAGATCAACGTAGGGCCGAGAATTCACCCCTCCACTTT
>TRBV20-1|-|TRBJ2-1|-
CSARDQTGGREEQFF
TGCAGTGCTAGAGATCAGACGGGGGGCCGTGAGGAGCAGTTCTTC
>TRBV9|-|TRBJ2-2|-
CASSAGRGSITGELFF
TGTGCCAGCAGCGCTGGAAGGGGGTCTATCACCGGGGAGCTGTTTTTT
>TRBV11-2|-|TRBJ2-3|-
CASSLGSVGSWVPDTQYF
TGTGCCAGCAGCTTAGGGTCGGTGGGATCATGGGTCCCAGATACGCAGTATTTT
>TRBV7-2|-|TRBJ2-1|-
CASSPDRFSYNEQFF
TGTGCCAGCAGCCCCGACAGGTTTTCCTACAATGAGCAGTTCTTC
>TRBV20-1|few|TRBJ1-2|TRBD1
CSASTGGDYGYTF
TGCAGTGCCTCGACAGGGGGCGACTATGGCTACACCTTC
>TRBV20-1|few|TRBJ2-5|TRBD2
CSARLWGGETQYF
TGCAGTGCCAGACTGTGGGGAGGGGAGACCCAGTACTTC
>TRBV20-1|few|TRBJ2-5|-
CSAQQGVGETQYF
TGCAGTGCTCAACAGGGAGTGGGGGAGACCCAGTACTTC
>TRBV12-3/TRBV12-4|-|TRBJ2-3|-
CASSPTTDPGGTTDTQYF
TGTGCCAGCAGTCCCACCACGGACCCCGGGGGAACCACAGATACGCAGTATTTT
>TRBV20-1|-|TRBJ2-3|-
CSASSQGTLRDTQYF
TGCAGTGCTAGTTCCCAGGGTACCCTCCGAGATACGCAGTATTTT
>TRBV12-3/TRBV12-4|few|TRBJ2-5|-
CASSFLGQETQYF
TGTGCCAGCAGTTTTCTTGGACAAGAGACCCAGTACTTC
>TRBV20-1|-|TRBJ2-3|-
CSATRDVTDTQYF
TGCAGTGCTACCCGGGACGTAACAGATACGCAGTATTTT
>TRBV7-7|-|TRBJ2-1|TRBD2
CASSVTSASYNEQFF
TGTGCCAGCAGCGTAACTAGCGCATCCTACAATGAGCAGTTCTTC